This TCR beta chain was sequenced during a study of T cells in tumors after PD-1 blockade. The V end was cut by 1 base, the J end by 4 bases, with 10 bases between. CDR1 is LNHDA, CDR2 SQIVND, per germline (reference sequence). The CDR3 is made up of 14 amino acids. This table comes from immunoSEQ multiplex PCR, and its TCRdb copy is limited to in-frame clones, with some not included. The data contain more than 45,000 clones, around four fifths of them singletons. The V gene is TRBV19, the J gene TRBJ1-1; D might be TRBD1 (6 bases). The TCR comes from a human donor with advanced basal cell or squamous cell carcinoma (not recorded which). Specimen: PBMCs, collected before anti-PD-1 therapy. The CDR3 sequence: CASSIGQGFTEAFF. For the CDR3, the DNA is TGTGCCAGTAGTATAGGGCAGGGGTTCACTGAAGCTTTCTTT.